This T cell receptor beta chain was sequenced in a study of preoperative IRX-2 immunotherapy in early breast cancer. Sequencing used immunoSEQ multiplex PCR; TCRdb keeps in-frame clones, though not all of them. Of 30,000 to 45,000 clones in the sample, about four fifths were seen once. Germline lookup yields CDR1 SGHNT and CDR2 YENEEA. Trimming shortened V by 5 bases and J by 6 bases, and 21 bases separated the two germline ends. There are 16 residues in the CDR3. Stated treatment: preoperative locoregional IRX-2 cytokine immunotherapy. This phase Ib study tested locoregional IRX-2 cytokine immunotherapy given before surgery.

This clonotype was obtained from a human donor with breast cancer. This sequence joins TRBV11-3 and TRBJ2-3, with D perhaps matching TRBD2 (6 bases). The sequenced sample was lymph node tissue, obtained after IRX-2 immunotherapy. CDR3 sequence: CASSPSWGEGVDTQYF. CDR3 nucleotide sequence: TGTGCCAGCAGCCCCTCCTGGGGGGAAGGAGTGGATACGCAGTATTTT. Together with reference TRBV11-3 and TRBJ2-3, the CDR3 gives the full variable domain: EAGVVQSPRYKIIEKKQPVAFWCNPISGHNTLYWYLQNLGQGPELLIRYENEEAVDDSQLPKDRFSAERLKGVDSTLKIQPAELGDSAVYLCASSPSWGEGVDTQYFGPGTRLTVL.